Listed here are 32 T cell receptor beta chains from one sample, sequenced in a study of T cells after posttransplantation cyclophosphamide. Generated by immunoSEQ multiplex PCR, the TCRdb table keeps only in-frame clones and is missing some. This sample has more than 20,000 clones, with around 91% found just once. Control samples came 1 year after myeloablative marrow transplants with methotrexate plus calcineurin inhibitor. Specimen: PBMCs, collected roughly 49 weeks after allogeneic stem cell transplant with calcineurin inhibitor and methotrexate. These receptors all stem from a female patient between 30 and 39 years old who received an allogeneic stem cell transplant from an unrelated donor, was CMV-positive, and had acute and chronic GVHD. Some of the T cells might come from the graft donor.

This chain connects TRBV5-1 to TRBJ2-7; 8 bases are shared with TRBD2. CDR1 and CDR2 (germline): SGHRS, YFSETQ. Unmatched junction bases numbered 4, after V lost 0 bases and J lost 2 bases. CDR3 length: 15 residues. In nucleotides, the CDR3 is TGCGCCAGCAGCTTGGAGTCGGGAGGGCCCTACGAGCAGTACTTC. As protein: CASSLESGGPYEQYF.

The rearrangement uses TRBV19 and TRBJ1-2; D perhaps matches TRBD1 (6 bases). Between the trimmed V and J ends, which lost 5 bases and 4 bases, there was a span of 17 bases. The CDR3 contains 15 residues. Germline V gene lookup returns CDR1 LNHDA and CDR2 SQIVND (reference sequence). CDR3: CASSLRLTGGYGYTF. CDR3 sequence (DNA): TGTGCCAGTAGTCTTCGTCTGACAGGTGGCTATGGCTACACCTTC.

The chain carries TRBV11-2 and TRBJ2-1; 7 bases match TRBD2. Germline trimming cut 5 bases from V and 10 bases from J; bases unmatched to any gene: 11. The length of the CDR3 is 14 residues. Germline CDR1 is SGHAT and CDR2 is FQNNGV. The chain's CDR3 is CASSPRTSGKEQFF. DNA for the CDR3: TGTGCCAGCAGCCCGCGGACTAGTGGGAAAGAGCAGTTCTTC.

CDR3 DNA: TGTGCCAGCAGCTTGTCTTACAGAGTGAACACCGGGGAGCTGTTTTTT. This codes for CASSLSYRVNTGELFF. V gene TRBV5-6 combines with J gene TRBJ2-2; D call uncertain. From germline, CDR1 is SGHDT and CDR2 YYEEEE. V dropped 1 base and J dropped 1 base, with 11 bases sitting between them. CDR3 length: 16 amino acids.

The chain uses TRBV2 and TRBJ2-6; perhaps TRBD2 as D (6 bases). Germline V lookup: CDR1 SNHLY, CDR2 FYNNEI. The CDR3 extends over 19 amino acids. Deletions cut 3 bases from V and 0 bases from J, with 18 bases between. The CDR3 sequence is CASSEWGDFPSSGANVLTF. DNA of the CDR3: TGTGCCAGCAGTGAGTGGGGGGACTTCCCGAGCTCTGGGGCCAACGTCCTGACTTTC.

This chain links TRBV5-1 with TRBJ1-5, with a possible D match to TRBD1 (5 bases). V lost 0 bases and J lost 1, with 5 bases in between. There are 14 residues in the CDR3. Germline CDR1 SGHRS, CDR2 YFSETQ. The CDR3 region is CASSLGGSNQPQHF. The CDR3 coding sequence is TGCGCCAGCAGCTTGGGGGGCAGCAATCAGCCCCAGCATTTT.

The chain uses TRBV27 and TRBJ1-6, with 11 bases lining up with TRBD1. The CDR3 contains 15 residues. V lost 4 bases, J lost 8 bases, and 4 bases stayed unmatched. Germline-derived CDR1 and CDR2 are MNHEY and SMNVEV (reference sequence). The CDR3 is CASSSGQGADSPLHF. The CDR3 DNA reads as TGTGCCAGCAGTTCCGGACAGGGGGCCGATTCACCCCTCCACTTT.

The rearrangement links TRBV9 to TRBJ2-2, with TRBD2 as a possible D gene (5 bases). CDR1 and CDR2 (germline): SGDLS, YYNGEE. Deletions cut 2 bases from V and 5 bases from J, with 13 bases between. CDR3 length: 15 amino acids. CDR3 amino acids: CASSVDYPRTGELFF. The CDR3 nucleotides are TGTGCCAGCAGCGTCGACTACCCGAGAACCGGGGAGCTGTTTTTT.

The genes are TRBV30 and TRBJ1-2; 7 bases fit TRBD1. V was clipped by 3 bases and J by 1 base; unmatched bases: 8. The CDR3 runs to 15 residues. Per germline, CDR1 GTSNPN and CDR2 SVGIG (reference sequence). The CDR3 here is CAWSRVQGGNYGYTF. The CDR3 bases are TGTGCCTGGAGCCGAGTGCAGGGGGGTAACTATGGCTACACCTTC.

This sequence joins TRBV19 and TRBJ1-4, with 11 bases aligning to TRBD1. V was clipped by 4 bases and J by 2 bases; unmatched bases: 12. The CDR3 sequence is 19 residues long. CDR1 is LNHDA, CDR2 SQIVND, per germline (reference sequence). In DNA form, the CDR3 reads TGTGCCAGTAGTAGGACAGGGGGCCAAGTCCTGGCGACTAATGAAAAACTGTTTTTT. Protein: CASSRTGGQVLATNEKLFF.

This clone was recorded a few times. V gene TRBV5-6 combines with J gene TRBJ1-5; D might be TRBD1 (6 bases). Trimming cost V 0 bases and J 4 bases, with 11 bases left between them. CDR3 length: 15 residues. Per germline, CDR1 SGHDT and CDR2 YYEEEE. The DNA of the CDR3 is TGTGCCAGCAGCTTGGGAGACAGGCAGAATCAGCCCCAGCATTTT. It encodes CASSLGDRQNQPQHF. The whole variable domain, filled in from reference TRBV5-6 and TRBJ1-5, reads DAGVTQSPTHLIKTRGQQVTLRCSPKSGHDTVSWYQQALGQGPQFIFQYYEEEERQRGNFPDRFSGHQFPNYSSELNVNALLLGDSALYLCASSLGDRQNQPQHFGDGTRLSIL.

The V and J genes are TRBV4-1 and TRBJ2-5, with a weak D call TRBD2 (6 bases). Germline assignment: CDR1 MGHRA and CDR2 YSYEKL. V lost 1 base, J lost 7 bases, and 10 bases lay in between. The CDR3 is 13 amino acids. The CDR3 loop reads CASSQGQGGTQYF. CDR3 DNA: TGCGCCAGCAGCCAAGGTCAGGGAGGGACCCAGTACTTC.

The CDR3: CASSPRREGPTDTQYF. CDR3 DNA: TGTGCCAGCTCACCACGCCGGGAGGGCCCGACAGATACGCAGTATTTT. The chain uses TRBV18 and TRBJ2-3; 8 nucleotides align to TRBD2. After removal of 1 base from V and 3 bases from J, the junction contained 6 bases not matched to a gene. CDR3 length equals 16 residues. Germline V gene lookup returns CDR1 KGHSH and CDR2 LQKENI.

The V call is TRBV29-1, the J call TRBJ1-2, with D maybe TRBD1 (5 bases). V lost 4 bases to trimming and J lost 6 bases, with 12 bases between them. Per germline, CDR1 SQVTM and CDR2 ANQGSEA. This CDR3 is built from 12 residues. The CDR3 loop is CSVGGGTDGYTF. Here the CDR3 DNA reads TGCAGCGTTGGGGGGGGAACGGATGGCTACACCTTC.

The table lists this clone with a few counts. The chain links TRBV11-2 to TRBJ1-5; no definite D call. In germline, CDR1 is SGHAT, CDR2 FQNNGV. Trimming pared 0 bases from V and 0 bases from J, leaving 9 bases between. The CDR3 length is 16 residues. DNA for the CDR3: TGTGCCAGCAGCTTAGAGGGCAGCAATAGCAATCAGCCCCAGCATTTT. Translation gives CASSLEGSNSNQPQHF.

Turning to this clone: This same CDR3 is encoded by further DNA sequences in the sample. This rearrangement joins TRBV2 to TRBJ2-1; 7 bases line up with TRBD1. CDR1 and CDR2 from the germline V gene are SNHLY and FYNNEI. V lost 2 bases and J lost 3; bases outside the gene matches: 7. The CDR3 covers 16 residues. The CDR3 DNA is TGTGCCAGCAGTGAAAAGCAGGGGGTTTACTACAATGAGCAGTTCTTC. It yields the protein CASSEKQGVYYNEQFF.

The chain recombines TRBV7-8 with TRBJ2-1; D call uncertain. Trimming removed 3 bases at V and 15 bases at J, with 21 bases between. Germline values: CDR1 SGHVS, CDR2 FQNEAQ. The CDR3 extends over 14 amino acids. The CDR3 DNA reads as TGTGCCAGCAGCTTTGATGCAGGCGTCGCAGTGGCGTTCTTC. The encoded protein is CASSFDAGVAVAFF.

The chain uses TRBV6-1 and TRBJ1-1; possibly TRBD1 for D (5 bases). The CDR3 sequence is 13 residues long. Germline CDR1 and CDR2: MNHNS and SASEGT. With 5 bases removed from V and 0 bases from J, the gap between germline ends came to 7 bases. The CDR3, as DNA: TGTGCCAGCAGTACAGGTTTGAACACTGAAGCTTTCTTT. Translated: CASSTGLNTEAFF.

The CDR3 DNA reads TGTGCCAGCAGCTCCGGACAGCAATATGGCTACACCTTC. Its protein is CASSSGQQYGYTF. The chain combines TRBV13 with TRBJ1-2, with D possibly being TRBD1 (6 bases). Germline V gene sequence: CDR1 PRHDT, CDR2 FYEKMQ (reference sequence). V lost 4 bases to trimming and J lost 5 bases, with 11 bases between them. CDR3 length: 13 residues.

This clone was seen a single time. The chain uses TRBV2 and TRBJ2-1, with 15 positions matching TRBD2. In germline, CDR1 is SNHLY, CDR2 FYNNEI. J lost 1 base, V lost 7 bases, and 5 bases had no gene match. The CDR3 spans 17 residues. The DNA of the CDR3 is TGTGCCAGCACCCGGACTAGCGGGAGGGCATCCTACAATGAGCAGTTCTTC. Translation: CASTRTSGRASYNEQFF. Combining the CDR3 with reference TRBV2 and TRBJ2-1 gives the whole variable domain EPEVTQTPSHQVTQMGQEVILRCVPISNHLYFYWYRQILGQKVEFLVSFYNNEISEKSEIFDDQFSVERPDGSNFTLKIRSTKLEDSAMYFCASTRTSGRASYNEQFFGPGTRLTVL.

The count of this clone is one. The chain carries TRBV9 and TRBJ2-5; D gene uncertain. This CDR3 has 13 residues. V lost 4 bases and J lost 1, with 8 bases in between. Germline V gives CDR1 SGDLS, CDR2 YYNGEE. CDR3 nucleotides: TGTGCCAGCAGCTGGCAGGCCCAAGAGACCCAGTACTTC. It translates to CASSWQAQETQYF. Variable domain in full (rest from reference TRBV9 and TRBJ2-5): DSGVTQTPKHLITATGQRVTLRCSPRSGDLSVYWYQQSLDQGLQFLIQYYNGEERAKGNILERFSAQQFPDLHSELNLSSLELGDSALYFCASSWQAQETQYFGPGTRLLVL.

The rearrangement links TRBV30 to TRBJ1-4, with 7 bases fitting TRBD1. The germline CDR1 and CDR2 sequences are GTSNPN and SVGIG (reference sequence). The CDR3 has 15 amino acids. V lost 2 bases to trimming and J lost 0 bases; unmatched junction nucleotides: 3. The CDR3 reads CAWSNDRATNEKLFF. The DNA for the CDR3 is TGTGCCTGGAGTAATGACAGGGCAACTAATGAAAAACTGTTTTTT.

This chain joins TRBV29-1 and TRBJ2-3, with 7 bases identical to TRBD1. Germline CDR1 and CDR2: SQVTM and ANQGSEA. This CDR3 has 13 amino acids. After removal of 1 base from V and 4 bases from J, the junction contained 2 bases not matched to a gene. CDR3 DNA sequence: TGCAGCGTTGAAGGGCAGGGGGCAGATACGCAGTATTTT. Encoded protein: CSVEGQGADTQYF.

The chain employs TRBV5-4 and TRBJ2-2; a possible D gene is TRBD2 (5 bases). In germline, CDR1 is SGHNT, CDR2 YYREEE (reference sequence). V lost 1 base to trimming and J lost 4 bases, with 11 bases between them. CDR3 size: 15 residues. The CDR3 spells CASSLPSLGTGELFF. In DNA form, the CDR3 reads TGTGCCAGCAGCTTGCCTAGCTTGGGCACCGGGGAGCTGTTTTTT.

The V call is TRBV4-3, the J call TRBJ2-5; TRBD2 is a possible D gene (6 bases). Trimming cost V 0 bases and J 5 bases, with 16 bases left between them. CDR3 size: 16 residues. Germline CDR1 reads LGHNA; CDR2 reads YSLEER. The DNA for the CDR3 is TGCGCCAGCAGCCAAGAAAGTCGGCGGGGTATGGAGACCCAGTACTTC. It specifies CASSQESRRGMETQYF.

CDR3 bases: TGTGCCAGTAGTACAGGGTATAATTCACCCCTCCACTTT. Amino acid sequence: CASSTGYNSPLHF. The rearrangement joins TRBV19 to TRBJ1-6; perhaps TRBD1 as D (5 bases). The CDR3 totals 13 residues. Germline lookup yields CDR1 LNHDA and CDR2 SQIVND (reference sequence). V was trimmed by 4 bases and J by 4 bases, leaving 5 bases between them.

The chain uses TRBV2 and TRBJ1-2; 8 bases are shared with TRBD1. In germline, CDR1 is SNHLY, CDR2 FYNNEI. This CDR3 is built from 14 residues. V gave up 6 bases and J gave up 8 bases; unmatched junction bases: 11. Written as DNA, the CDR3 is TGTGCCAGCAGGGGGACACAGGGGGAGAGAGGCTACACCTTC. This translates into CASRGTQGERGYTF. The full variable domain, with the rest looked up from reference TRBV2 and TRBJ1-2, is EPEVTQTPSHQVTQMGQEVILRCVPISNHLYFYWYRQILGQKVEFLVSFYNNEISEKSEIFDDQFSVERPDGSNFTLKIRSTKLEDSAMYFCASRGTQGERGYTFGSGTRLTVV.

The chain uses TRBV18 and TRBJ1-2; 9 bases are shared with TRBD1. Per the germline V gene, CDR1 is KGHSH and CDR2 is LQKENI. J was trimmed by 4 bases and V by 5 bases; bases with no gene match: 5. This CDR3 is built from 14 residues. The CDR3 DNA reads TGTGCCAGCTCAGTCGGACAGGGGAGCTATGGCTACACCTTC. Residues: CASSVGQGSYGYTF.

This clone was seen a few times. The genes are TRBV6-4 and TRBJ2-2; 11 bases map to TRBD1. The CDR3 runs 15 residues. Losses at the gene ends were 7 bases for V and 4 bases for J; bases not matched to a gene: 5. The germline V gene has CDR1 MRHNA and CDR2 SNTAGT. As DNA, the CDR3 is TGTGCCAGCACCCCCGGGACAGGGGGCACCGGGGAGCTGTTTTTT. This sequence encodes CASTPGTGGTGELFF.

The V gene is TRBV7-6, the J gene TRBJ2-1; TRBD1 matches at 9 bases. The length of the CDR3 is 15 residues. J gave up 5 bases and V 3 bases, and 5 bases lay outside the gene matches. Germline CDR1 reads SGHVS; CDR2 reads FNYEAQ. The chain's CDR3 is CASSFPGTGHNEQFF. CDR3 sequence (DNA): TGTGCCAGCAGCTTCCCCGGGACAGGGCACAATGAGCAGTTCTTC.

The chain joins TRBV13 to TRBJ2-3, with a possible D match to TRBD2 (6 bases). Trimming took 5 bases from V and 2 from J, leaving 20 bases between them. Germline values: CDR1 PRHDT, CDR2 FYEKMQ (reference sequence). CDR3 size: 17 residues. Here the CDR3 DNA reads TGTGCCAGCAGCCTTGCGGCATTAGCGGAAAACACAGATACGCAGTATTTT. Its protein product is CASSLAALAENTDTQYF.

The chain joins TRBV7-2 to TRBJ2-3; a possible D gene is TRBD2 (6 bases). The CDR3 is made up of 15 amino acids. Germline V gives CDR1 SGHTA, CDR2 FQGNSA. V gave up 3 bases and J gave up 3 bases, with 13 bases separating them. CDR3 DNA: TGTGCCAGCAGCTTTCAGGGCGGGAAGACAGATACGCAGTATTTT. Its protein product is CASSFQGGKTDTQYF.